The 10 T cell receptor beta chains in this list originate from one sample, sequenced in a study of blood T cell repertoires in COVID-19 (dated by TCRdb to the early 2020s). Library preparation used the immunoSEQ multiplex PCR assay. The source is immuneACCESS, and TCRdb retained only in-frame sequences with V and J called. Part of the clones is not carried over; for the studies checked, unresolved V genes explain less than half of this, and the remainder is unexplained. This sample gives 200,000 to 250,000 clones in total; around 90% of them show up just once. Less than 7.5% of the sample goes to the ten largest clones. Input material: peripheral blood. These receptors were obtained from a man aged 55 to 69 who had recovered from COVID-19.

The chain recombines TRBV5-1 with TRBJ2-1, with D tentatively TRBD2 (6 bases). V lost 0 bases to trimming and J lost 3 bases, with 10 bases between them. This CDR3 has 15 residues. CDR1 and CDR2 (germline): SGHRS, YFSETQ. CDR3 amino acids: CASSLVAGIYNEQFF. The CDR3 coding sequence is TGCGCCAGCAGCTTGGTGGCGGGGATCTACAATGAGCAGTTCTTC.

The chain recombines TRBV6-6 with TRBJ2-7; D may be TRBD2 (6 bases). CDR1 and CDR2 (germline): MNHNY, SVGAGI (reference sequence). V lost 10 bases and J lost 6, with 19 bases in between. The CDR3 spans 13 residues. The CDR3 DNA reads TGTGCCATCACCTCGGAGAGGGGAGGCGAGCAGTACTTC. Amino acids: CAITSERGGEQYF.

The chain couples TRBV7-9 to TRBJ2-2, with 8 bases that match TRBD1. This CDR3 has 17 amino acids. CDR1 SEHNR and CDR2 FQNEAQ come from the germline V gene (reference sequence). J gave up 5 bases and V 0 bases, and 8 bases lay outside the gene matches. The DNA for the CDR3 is TGTGCCAGCAGCTTAGCTACAGGGGGTATGAGAACCGGGGAGCTGTTTTTT. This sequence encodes CASSLATGGMRTGELFF.

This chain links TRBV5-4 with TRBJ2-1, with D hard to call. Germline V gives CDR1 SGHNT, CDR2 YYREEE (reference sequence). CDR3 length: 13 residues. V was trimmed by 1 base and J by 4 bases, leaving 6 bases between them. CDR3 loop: CASSLMEYNEQFF. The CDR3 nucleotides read TGTGCCAGCAGCTTGATGGAGTACAATGAGCAGTTCTTC.

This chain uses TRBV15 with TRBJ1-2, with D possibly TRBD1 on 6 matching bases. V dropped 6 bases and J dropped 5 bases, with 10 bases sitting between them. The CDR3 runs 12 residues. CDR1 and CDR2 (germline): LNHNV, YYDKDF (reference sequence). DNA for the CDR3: TGTGCCACCAGATATGGACAGTATGGCTACACCTTC. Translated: CATRYGQYGYTF.

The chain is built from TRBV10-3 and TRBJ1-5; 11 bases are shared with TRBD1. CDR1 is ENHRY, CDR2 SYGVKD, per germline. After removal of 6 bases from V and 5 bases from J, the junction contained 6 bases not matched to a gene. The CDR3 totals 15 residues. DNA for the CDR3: TGTGCCATCAGCCCCGGGACAGGGGGAGATCAGCCCCAGCATTTT. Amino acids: CAISPGTGGDQPQHF.

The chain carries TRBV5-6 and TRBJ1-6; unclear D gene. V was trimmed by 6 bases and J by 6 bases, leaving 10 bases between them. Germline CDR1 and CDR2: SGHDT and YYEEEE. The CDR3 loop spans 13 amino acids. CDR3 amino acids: CASTSGSNSPLHF. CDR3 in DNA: TGTGCCAGCACCTCCGGGTCTAATTCACCCCTCCACTTT.

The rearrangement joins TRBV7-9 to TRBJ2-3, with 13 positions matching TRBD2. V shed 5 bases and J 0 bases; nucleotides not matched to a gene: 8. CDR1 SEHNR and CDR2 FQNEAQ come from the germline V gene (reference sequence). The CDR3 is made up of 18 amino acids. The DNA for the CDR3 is TGTGCCAGCAGCCTGACTAGCGGGGGGCCACCGAGCACAGATACGCAGTATTTT. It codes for CASSLTSGGPPSTDTQYF.

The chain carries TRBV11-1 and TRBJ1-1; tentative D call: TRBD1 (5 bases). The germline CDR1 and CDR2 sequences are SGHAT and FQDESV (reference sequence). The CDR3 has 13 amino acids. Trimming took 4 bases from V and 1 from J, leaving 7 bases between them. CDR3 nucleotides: TGTGCCAGCAGCTACGACAGGAACACTGAAGCTTTCTTT. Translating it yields CASSYDRNTEAFF.

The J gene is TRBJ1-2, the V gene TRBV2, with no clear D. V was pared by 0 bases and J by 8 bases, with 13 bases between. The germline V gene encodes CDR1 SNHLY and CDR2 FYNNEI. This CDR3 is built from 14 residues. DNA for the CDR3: TGTGCCAGCAGTGAAGCGCTTAGAGGAAGGGGCTACACCTTC. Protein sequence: CASSEALRGRGYTF.